Following are 23 T cell receptor beta chains from one sample sequenced in a study of T-cell memory formation after mild COVID-19. One entry per CDR3 protein results from TCRdb running MiXCR on the 5' RACE reads. The sample gives some 320,000 distinct CDR3 sequences, approximately 15% of which show up once; 20% to 25% is in the top ten. Sequenced: PBMCs or a T cell subset sorted from them (not recorded which). The receptor set was obtained from a man between 18 and 29 years old who had mild COVID-19 (a few samples of this study predate the infection). Cell type and time point are not known.

The V gene is TRBV7-9, the J gene TRBJ2-1; D remains ambiguous. With 3 bases removed from V and 1 base from J, the gap between germline ends came to 13 bases. The CDR3 covers 16 residues. Germline V gene sequence: CDR1 SEHNR, CDR2 FQNEAQ (reference sequence). The CDR3 DNA is TGTGCCAGCAGCTTCACCGGGCACAAATCCTACAATGAGCAGTTCTTC. Translation gives CASSFTGHKSYNEQFF. The entire variable domain, with the rest obtained from reference TRBV7-9 and TRBJ2-1, is as follows: DTGVSQNPRHKITKRGQNVTFRCDPISEHNRLYWYRQTLGQGPEFLTYFQNEAQLEKSRLLSDRFSAERPKGSFSTLEIQRTEQGDSAMYLCASSFTGHKSYNEQFFGPGTRLTVL.

The genes are TRBV2 and TRBJ1-4, with D possibly TRBD1 on 6 matching bases. This CDR3 has 14 residues. Per germline, CDR1 SNHLY and CDR2 FYNNEI. Trimming took off 6 bases at V and 5 bases at J, with 13 bases between the two ends. CDR3: CASRGHQGNEKLFF. The CDR3 DNA reads as TGTGCCAGCAGGGGACATCAGGGGAATGAAAAACTGTTTTTT.

This clonotype was picked up a small number of times. The chain joins TRBV12-3 or TRBV12-4 to TRBJ2-1, with TRBD2 identical over 13 bases. This CDR3 spans 13 amino acids. J was trimmed by 12 bases and V by 7 bases; bases with no gene match: 6. The CDR3 coding sequence is TGTGCCAGCAAACCCGGGACTAGCGGGGTGCAGTTCTTC. Encoded protein: CASKPGTSGVQFF.

This clonotype turned up a few times. CDR3: CSARGGQGTNYGYTF. CDR3 nucleotides: TGCAGTGCTAGAGGAGGACAGGGAACTAACTATGGCTACACCTTC. The V and J genes are TRBV20-1 and TRBJ1-2; 8 bases line up with TRBD1. Germline CDR1 is DFQATT and CDR2 is SNEGSKA (reference sequence). The CDR3 is made up of 15 amino acids. The J segment lost 0 bases and the V segment lost 1 base, leaving 4 bases of the junction unmatched.

The sample holds a few counts of this clonotype. V is TRBV18 and J is TRBJ2-5; D ambiguous. The CDR3 length is 13 residues. V was trimmed by 2 bases and J by 2 bases, leaving 6 bases between them. Germline CDR1 is KGHSH and CDR2 is LQKENI. Here the CDR3 reads CASSPKLQETQYF. The DNA of the CDR3 is TGTGCCAGCTCACCAAAGCTGCAAGAGACCCAGTACTTC.

CDR3 nucleotide sequence: TGTGCCAGCAGTTACTCGATAGCGACTAGTGGAACGAAGCAGTACGTC. It yields the protein CASSYSIATSGTKQYV. V usage is TRBV6-2 or TRBV6-3 and J usage is TRBJ2-7; D possibly corresponds to TRBD2 (6 bases). The CDR3 length is 16 residues. The V and J ends lost 0 bases and 8 bases respectively, with 20 bases between them. Germline assignment: CDR1 MNHEY and CDR2 SVGEGT.

This clonotype showed up just a few times. The genes are TRBV13 and TRBJ1-2; TRBD1 agrees at 10 bases. V shed 5 bases and J 4 bases; nucleotides not matched to a gene: 13. Per germline, CDR1 PRHDT and CDR2 FYEKMQ (reference sequence). The CDR3 runs to 17 residues. The CDR3 region is CASSVRGTGVLPYGYTF. CDR3 coding DNA: TGTGCCAGCAGCGTACGGGGGACAGGGGTTCTCCCCTATGGCTACACCTTC.

The chain combines TRBV7-9 with TRBJ2-5; tentative D call: TRBD1 (5 bases). The CDR3 has 16 residues. Deletions cut 5 bases from V and 2 bases from J, with 18 bases between. Per the germline V gene, CDR1 is SEHNR and CDR2 is FQNEAQ (reference sequence). The DNA of the CDR3 is TGTGCCAGCAGCACTAAGGCCGGTAGGGGTCAAGAGACCCAGTACTTC. It translates to CASSTKAGRGQETQYF. Looking up the rest from reference TRBV7-9 and TRBJ2-5 gives the full variable domain: DTGVSQNPRHKITKRGQNVTFRCDPISEHNRLYWYRQTLGQGPEFLTYFQNEAQLEKSRLLSDRFSAERPKGSFSTLEIQRTEQGDSAMYLCASSTKAGRGQETQYFGPGTRLLVL.

This clonotype occurred a few times. This chain uses TRBV14 with TRBJ2-4; D perhaps matches TRBD2 (5 bases). CDR1 is SGHDN and CDR2 is FVKESK in the germline V gene. This CDR3 region has 14 residues. The V end was cut by 1 base, the J end by 9 bases, with 13 bases between. In DNA, the CDR3 is TGTGCCAGCAGCCAAGCACGGGGTTGGGGCATTCAGTACTTC. This codes for CASSQARGWGIQYF. The whole variable domain, remainder taken from reference TRBV14 and TRBJ2-4, is EAGVTQFPSHSVIEKGQTVTLRCDPISGHDNLYWYRRVMGKEIKFLLHFVKESKQDESGMPNNRFLAERTGGTYSTLKVQPAELEDSGVYFCASSQARGWGIQYFGAGTRLSVL.

A few counts support this clonotype. This chain uses TRBV12-3 or TRBV12-4 with TRBJ1-5; TRBD1 agrees at 9 bases. The CDR3 length is 15 residues. V was clipped by 5 bases and J by 6 bases; unmatched bases: 8. As DNA, the CDR3 is TGTGCCAGCAGTCTATTCGACAGGGGGTCTCAGCCCCAGCATTTT. Translated: CASSLFDRGSQPQHF.

V and J are TRBV4-1 and TRBJ1-1, with D perhaps matching TRBD1 (5 bases). V lost 8 bases and J 1 base, leaving 14 bases between the germline ends. The CDR3 runs 14 residues. Germline assignment: CDR1 MGHRA and CDR2 YSYEKL. The CDR3 DNA follows: TGCGCCAGCCGGGGCTTCTTACGGAACACTGAAGCTTTCTTT. It encodes CASRGFLRNTEAFF.

This clonotype was recorded a few times. The genes are TRBV4-3 and TRBJ2-5; D ambiguous. The CDR3 is 15 amino acids. Trimming removed 1 base at V and 4 bases at J, with 13 bases between. Germline values: CDR1 LGHNA, CDR2 YSLEER. The CDR3 nucleotides read TGCGCCAGCAGCCAAGGGAATAGCAGAGCAGAGACCCAGTACTTC. Translating it yields CASSQGNSRAETQYF.

This clonotype was picked up a small number of times. The chain recombines TRBV20-1 with TRBJ2-3, with D maybe TRBD1 (6 bases). V lost 4 bases and J lost 2, with 13 bases in between. The CDR3 covers 14 residues. Germline V gene data show CDR1 as DFQATT and CDR2 as SNEGSKA (reference sequence). The chain's CDR3 is CSAMPGTTTDTQYF. The CDR3 coding sequence is TGCAGTGCTATGCCCGGGACAACCACAGATACGCAGTATTTT.

This clonotype was seen a few times. CDR3 DNA sequence: TGTGCCAGCAGGCCCGGGGCTCAGTATGGCTACACCTTC. The encoded protein is CASRPGAQYGYTF. The V call is TRBV6-6, the J call TRBJ1-2; a weak D match, TRBD1 (5 bases). The CDR3 runs 13 residues. Germline CDR1 is MNHNY and CDR2 is SVGAGI (reference sequence). V was pared by 6 bases and J by 5 bases, with 13 bases between.

This clonotype has more than one count but fewer than ten. The V gene is TRBV9, the J gene TRBJ1-4; D may be TRBD1 (5 bases). The CDR3 runs 13 residues. Trimming pared 0 bases from V and 5 bases from J, leaving 5 bases between. From germline, CDR1 is SGDLS and CDR2 YYNGEE. The CDR3 here is CASSVGDNEKLFF. Here the CDR3 DNA reads TGTGCCAGCAGCGTAGGGGACAATGAAAAACTGTTTTTT.

This clonotype has ten or more counts. The chain joins TRBV10-3 to TRBJ2-5; weak D call: TRBD1 (6 bases). V lost 7 bases to trimming and J lost 1 base, with 10 bases between them. There are 13 residues in the CDR3. Germline CDR1 is ENHRY and CDR2 is SYGVKD. The CDR3 sequence is CAIMTDSQETQYF. Here the CDR3 DNA reads TGTGCCATCATGACGGACAGCCAAGAGACCCAGTACTTC.

This clonotype occurred a few times. The rearrangement uses TRBV5-1 and TRBJ1-1; 9 positions match TRBD1. Unmatched junction bases numbered 7, after V lost 3 bases and J lost 4 bases. This CDR3 spans 15 amino acids. CDR1 and CDR2 (germline): SGHRS, YFSETQ. The CDR3 loop is CASSSQGAVGTEAFF. In DNA, the CDR3 is TGCGCCAGCAGCTCACAGGGGGCTGTGGGCACTGAAGCTTTCTTT.

This chain joins TRBV2 and TRBJ2-1; D tentatively fits TRBD1 or TRBD2 (5 bases each). This CDR3 contains 15 residues. The ends were cut back, 2 bases at V and 9 bases at J, with 17 bases in the middle. Germline V CDR1 and CDR2: SNHLY, FYNNEI. CDR3 nucleotides: TGTGCCAGCAGTGAAAGCTGGGTCGGGGCGGGTGAGCAGTTCTTC. This codes for CASSESWVGAGEQFF.

A few counts support this clonotype. V is TRBV4-1 and J is TRBJ1-1, with 7 bases that match TRBD1. CDR3 length equals 16 residues. The V segment lost 4 bases and the J segment 2 bases; nucleotides outside the gene matches: 10. Germline lookup yields CDR1 MGHRA and CDR2 YSYEKL. The CDR3 is CASSLERGPVNTEAFF. The CDR3 DNA reads as TGCGCCAGCAGCCTGGAGAGGGGGCCGGTAAACACTGAAGCTTTCTTT.

The genes are TRBV7-3 and TRBJ2-1; 12 bases are shared with TRBD2. V lost 6 bases, J lost 7 bases, and 10 bases stayed unmatched. This CDR3 is built from 16 residues. Germline V gene data show CDR1 as SGHTA and CDR2 as FQGTGA. CDR3 amino acids: CASRIGLAGNSNEQFF. CDR3 sequence (DNA): TGTGCCAGCAGAATCGGACTAGCGGGGAATTCGAATGAGCAGTTCTTC.

The genes are TRBV27 and TRBJ2-3; D is uncertain. From germline, CDR1 is MNHEY and CDR2 SMNVEV (reference sequence). The CDR3 spans 15 residues. Trimming left V 5 bases short and J 0 bases short, with 12 bases between. The DNA for the CDR3 is TGTGCCAGCAGTCAATCGGGTCTTAGCACAGATACGCAGTATTTT. It codes for CASSQSGLSTDTQYF.

The chain uses TRBV7-9 and TRBJ1-2; 7 nucleotides agree with TRBD1. With 5 bases clipped from V and 2 bases from J, the junction kept 8 bases outside the gene matches. The CDR3 contains 15 residues. Germline V gene lookup returns CDR1 SEHNR and CDR2 FQNEAQ (reference sequence). CDR3 sequence (DNA): TGTGCCAGCAGCCTTAGAGACAGGGAAAACTATGGCTACACCTTC. This sequence encodes CASSLRDRENYGYTF.

V and J are TRBV6-2 or TRBV6-3 and TRBJ2-1; 10 nucleotides align to TRBD1. The CDR3 is 16 residues long. Germline CDR1 reads MNHEY; CDR2 reads SVGEGT. With 6 bases clipped from V and 5 bases from J, the junction kept 10 bases outside the gene matches. This chain's CDR3 is CASSMRPGQGHNEQFF. The CDR3 DNA reads TGTGCCAGCAGCATGCGTCCGGGACAGGGGCACAATGAGCAGTTCTTC.